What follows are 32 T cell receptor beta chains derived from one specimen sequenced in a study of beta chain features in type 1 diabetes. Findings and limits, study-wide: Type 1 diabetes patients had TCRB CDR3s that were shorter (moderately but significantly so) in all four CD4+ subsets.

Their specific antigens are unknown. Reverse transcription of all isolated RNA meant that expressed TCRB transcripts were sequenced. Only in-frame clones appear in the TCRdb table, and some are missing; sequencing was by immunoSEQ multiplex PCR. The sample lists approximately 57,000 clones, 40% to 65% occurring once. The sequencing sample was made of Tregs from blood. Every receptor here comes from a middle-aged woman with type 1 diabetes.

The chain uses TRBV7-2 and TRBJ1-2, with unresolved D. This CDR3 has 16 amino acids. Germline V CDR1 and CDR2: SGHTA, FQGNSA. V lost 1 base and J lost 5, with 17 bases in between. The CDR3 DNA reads TGTGCCAGCAGCTTAGAAGCATTCCACGGGGATTATGGCTACACCTTC. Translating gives CASSLEAFHGDYGYTF.

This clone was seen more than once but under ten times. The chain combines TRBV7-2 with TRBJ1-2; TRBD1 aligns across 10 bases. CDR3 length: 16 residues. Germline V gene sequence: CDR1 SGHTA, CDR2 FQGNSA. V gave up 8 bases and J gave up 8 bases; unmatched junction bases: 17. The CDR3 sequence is CASRPPGGGTGVGYTF. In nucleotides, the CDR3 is TGTGCCAGCCGCCCCCCTGGGGGCGGGACAGGGGTAGGCTACACCTTC.

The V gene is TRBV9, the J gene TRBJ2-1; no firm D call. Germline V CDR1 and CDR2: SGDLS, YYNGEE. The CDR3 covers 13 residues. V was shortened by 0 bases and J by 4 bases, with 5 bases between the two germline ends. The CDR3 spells CASSVAVYNEQFF. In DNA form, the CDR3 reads TGTGCCAGCAGCGTAGCCGTTTACAATGAGCAGTTCTTC.

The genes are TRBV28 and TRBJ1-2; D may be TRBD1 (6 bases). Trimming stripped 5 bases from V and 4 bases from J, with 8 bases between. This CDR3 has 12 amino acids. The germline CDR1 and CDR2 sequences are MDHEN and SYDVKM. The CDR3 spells CASSAGVYGYTF. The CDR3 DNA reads TGTGCCAGCAGTGCAGGGGTCTATGGCTACACCTTC.

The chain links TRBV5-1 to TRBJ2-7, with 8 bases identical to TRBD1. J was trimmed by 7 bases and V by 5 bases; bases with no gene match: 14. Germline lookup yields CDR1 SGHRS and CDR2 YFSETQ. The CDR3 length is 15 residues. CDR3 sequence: CASSKGTGQSREQYF. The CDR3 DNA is TGCGCCAGCAGTAAAGGGACAGGCCAGTCGAGGGAGCAGTACTTC.

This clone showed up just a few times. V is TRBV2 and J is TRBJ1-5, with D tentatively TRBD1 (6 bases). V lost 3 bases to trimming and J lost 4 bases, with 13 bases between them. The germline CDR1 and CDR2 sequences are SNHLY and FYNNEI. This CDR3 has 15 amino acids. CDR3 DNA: TGTGCCAGCAGTGATGGTGGACAGCCTAATCAGCCCCAGCATTTT. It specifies CASSDGGQPNQPQHF.

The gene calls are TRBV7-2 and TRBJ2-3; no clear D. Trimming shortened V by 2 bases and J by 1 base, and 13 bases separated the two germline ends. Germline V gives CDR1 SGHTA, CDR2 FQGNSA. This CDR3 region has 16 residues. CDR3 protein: CASSLKAVTGTDTQYF. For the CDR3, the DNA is TGTGCCAGCAGCTTAAAGGCTGTGACTGGCACAGATACGCAGTATTTT. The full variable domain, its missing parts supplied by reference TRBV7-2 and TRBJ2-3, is GAGVSQSPSNKVTEKGKDVELRCDPISGHTALYWYRQSLGQGLEFLIYFQGNSAPDKSGLPSDRFSAERTGGSVSTLTIQRTQQEDSAVYLCASSLKAVTGTDTQYFGPGTRLTVL.

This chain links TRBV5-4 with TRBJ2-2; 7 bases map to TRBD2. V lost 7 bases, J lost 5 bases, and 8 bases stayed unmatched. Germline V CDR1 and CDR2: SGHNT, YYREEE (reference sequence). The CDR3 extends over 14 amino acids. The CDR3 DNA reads TGTGCCAGCGCCGCCGGGGAGGGTACCGGGGAGCTGTTTTTT. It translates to CASAAGEGTGELFF.

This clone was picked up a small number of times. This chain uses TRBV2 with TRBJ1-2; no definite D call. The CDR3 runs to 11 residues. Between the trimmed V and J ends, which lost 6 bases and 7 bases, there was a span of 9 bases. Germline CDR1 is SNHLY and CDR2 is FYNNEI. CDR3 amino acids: CASRAGFGYTF. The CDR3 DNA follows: TGTGCCAGCAGGGCAGGCTTTGGCTACACCTTC.

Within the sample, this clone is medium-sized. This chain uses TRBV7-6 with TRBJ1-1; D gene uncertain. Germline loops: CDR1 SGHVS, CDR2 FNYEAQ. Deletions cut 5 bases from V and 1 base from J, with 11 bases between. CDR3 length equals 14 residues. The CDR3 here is CASSPQEANTEAFF. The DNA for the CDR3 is TGTGCCAGCAGCCCCCAGGAGGCGAACACTGAAGCTTTCTTT.

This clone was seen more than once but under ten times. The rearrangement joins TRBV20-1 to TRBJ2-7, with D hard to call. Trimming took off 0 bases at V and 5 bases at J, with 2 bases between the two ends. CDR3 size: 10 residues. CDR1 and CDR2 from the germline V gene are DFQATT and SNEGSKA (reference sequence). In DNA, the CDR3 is TGCAGTGCTAGAGATAACGAGCAGTACTTC. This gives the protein CSARDNEQYF.

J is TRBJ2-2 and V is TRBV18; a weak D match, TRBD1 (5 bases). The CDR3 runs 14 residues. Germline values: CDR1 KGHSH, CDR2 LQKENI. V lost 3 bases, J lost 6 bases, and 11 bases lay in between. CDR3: CASSPMQGSGELFF. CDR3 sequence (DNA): TGTGCCAGCTCACCGATGCAGGGTTCCGGGGAGCTGTTTTTT.

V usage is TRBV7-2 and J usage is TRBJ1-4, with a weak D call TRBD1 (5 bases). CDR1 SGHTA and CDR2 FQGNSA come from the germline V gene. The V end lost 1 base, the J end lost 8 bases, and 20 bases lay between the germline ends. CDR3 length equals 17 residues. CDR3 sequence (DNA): TGTGCCAGCAGCTTAGATTTGGGACTCAAAGTCCGGGAAAAACTGTTTTTT. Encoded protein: CASSLDLGLKVREKLFF. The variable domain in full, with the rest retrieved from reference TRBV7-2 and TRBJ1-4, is GAGVSQSPSNKVTEKGKDVELRCDPISGHTALYWYRQSLGQGLEFLIYFQGNSAPDKSGLPSDRFSAERTGGSVSTLTIQRTQQEDSAVYLCASSLDLGLKVREKLFFGSGTQLSVL.

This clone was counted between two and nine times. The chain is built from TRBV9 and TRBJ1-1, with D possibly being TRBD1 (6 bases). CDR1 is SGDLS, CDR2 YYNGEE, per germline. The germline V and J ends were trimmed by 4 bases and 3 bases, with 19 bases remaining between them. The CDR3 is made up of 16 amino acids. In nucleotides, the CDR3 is TGTGCCAGCAGCCCAAGCCGGGGGGGCTTGTACACTGAAGCTTTCTTT. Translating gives CASSPSRGGLYTEAFF.

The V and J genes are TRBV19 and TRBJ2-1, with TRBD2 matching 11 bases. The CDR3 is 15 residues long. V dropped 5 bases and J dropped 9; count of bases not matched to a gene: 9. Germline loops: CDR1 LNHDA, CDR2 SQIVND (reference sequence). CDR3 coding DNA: TGTGCCAGTAGTTCTATAGCGGGAGGGCTAGGTGAGCAGTTCTTC. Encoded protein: CASSSIAGGLGEQFF.

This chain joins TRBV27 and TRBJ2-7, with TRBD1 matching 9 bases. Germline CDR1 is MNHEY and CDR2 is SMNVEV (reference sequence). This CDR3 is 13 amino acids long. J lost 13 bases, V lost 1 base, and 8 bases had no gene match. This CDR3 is CASSLWDRALLYF. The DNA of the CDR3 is TGTGCCAGCAGTTTATGGGACAGGGCGCTCTTATACTTC.

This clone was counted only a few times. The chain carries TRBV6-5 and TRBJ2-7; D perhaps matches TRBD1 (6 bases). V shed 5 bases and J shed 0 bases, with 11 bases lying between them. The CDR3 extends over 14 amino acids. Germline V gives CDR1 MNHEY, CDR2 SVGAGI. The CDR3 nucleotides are TGTGCCAGCAGTGAGGGGGACCTCTCCTACGAGCAGTACTTC. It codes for CASSEGDLSYEQYF.

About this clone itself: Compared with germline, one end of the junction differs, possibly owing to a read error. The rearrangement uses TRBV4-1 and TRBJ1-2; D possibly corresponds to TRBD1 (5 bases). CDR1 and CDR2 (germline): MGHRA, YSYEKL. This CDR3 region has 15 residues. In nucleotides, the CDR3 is TGTGCCAGCAGCACCCGTGGGGCCGCTAACTATGGCTACACCTTC. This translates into CASSTRGAANYGYTF.

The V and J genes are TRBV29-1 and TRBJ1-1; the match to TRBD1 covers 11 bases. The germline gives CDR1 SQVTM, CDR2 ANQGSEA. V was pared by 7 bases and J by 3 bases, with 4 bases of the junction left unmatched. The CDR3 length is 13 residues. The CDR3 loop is CSAAGQGDTEAFF. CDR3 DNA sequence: TGCAGCGCCGCGGGACAGGGGGACACTGAAGCTTTCTTT.

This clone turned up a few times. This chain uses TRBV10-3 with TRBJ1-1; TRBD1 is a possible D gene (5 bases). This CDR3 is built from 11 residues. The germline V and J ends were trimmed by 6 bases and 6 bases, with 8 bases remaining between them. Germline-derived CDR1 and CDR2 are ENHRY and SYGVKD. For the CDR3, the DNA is TGTGCCATCAGAGAACAGGCTGAAGCTTTCTTT. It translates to CAIREQAEAFF.

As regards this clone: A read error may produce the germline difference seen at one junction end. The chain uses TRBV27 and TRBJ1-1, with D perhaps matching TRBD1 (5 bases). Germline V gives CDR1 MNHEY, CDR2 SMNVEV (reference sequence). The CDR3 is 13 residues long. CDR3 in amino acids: CAGSLRVGTEAFF. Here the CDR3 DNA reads TGTGCCGGCAGTCTCAGGGTAGGCACTGAAGCTTTCTTT.

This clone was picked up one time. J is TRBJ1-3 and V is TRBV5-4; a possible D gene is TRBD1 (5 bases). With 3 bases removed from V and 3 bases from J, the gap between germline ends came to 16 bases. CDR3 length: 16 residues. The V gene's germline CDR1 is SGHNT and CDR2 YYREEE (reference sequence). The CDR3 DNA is TGTGCCAGCAGCTCCAAGTCAACAGGTGGTGGAAACACCATATATTTT. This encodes CASSSKSTGGGNTIYF.

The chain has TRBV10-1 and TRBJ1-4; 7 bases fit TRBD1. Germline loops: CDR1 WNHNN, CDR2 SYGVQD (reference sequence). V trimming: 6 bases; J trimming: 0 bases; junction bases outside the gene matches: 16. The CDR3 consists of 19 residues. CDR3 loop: CASSTPPDREVSTNEKLFF. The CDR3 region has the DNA TGCGCCAGCAGCACACCCCCTGACAGGGAAGTTTCAACTAATGAAAAACTGTTTTTT.

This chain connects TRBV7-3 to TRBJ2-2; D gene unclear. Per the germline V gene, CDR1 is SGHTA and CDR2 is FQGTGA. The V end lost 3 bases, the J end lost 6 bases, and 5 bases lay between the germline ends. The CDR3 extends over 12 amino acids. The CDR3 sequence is CASSFLSGELFF. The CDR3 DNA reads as TGTGCCAGCAGCTTCCTATCCGGGGAGCTGTTTTTT.

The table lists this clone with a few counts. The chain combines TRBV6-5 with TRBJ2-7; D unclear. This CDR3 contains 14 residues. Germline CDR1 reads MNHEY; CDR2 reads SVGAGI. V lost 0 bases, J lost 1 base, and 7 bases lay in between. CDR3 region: CASSYSSGSYEQYF. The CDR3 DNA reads TGTGCCAGCAGTTACTCGTCCGGTTCCTACGAGCAGTACTTC.

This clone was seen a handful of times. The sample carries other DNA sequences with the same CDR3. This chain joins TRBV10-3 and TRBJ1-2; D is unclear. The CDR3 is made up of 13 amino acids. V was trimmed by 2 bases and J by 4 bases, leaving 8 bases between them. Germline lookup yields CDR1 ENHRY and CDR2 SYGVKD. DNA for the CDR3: TGTGCCATCAGTGAGACAGACCCCTATGGCTACACCTTC. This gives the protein CAISETDPYGYTF.

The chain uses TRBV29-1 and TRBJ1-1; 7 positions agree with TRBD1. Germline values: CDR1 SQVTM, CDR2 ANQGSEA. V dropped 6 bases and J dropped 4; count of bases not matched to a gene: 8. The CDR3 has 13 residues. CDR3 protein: CSVREQGSTEAFF. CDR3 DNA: TGCAGCGTAAGGGAACAGGGGAGCACTGAAGCTTTCTTT. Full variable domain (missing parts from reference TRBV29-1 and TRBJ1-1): SAVISQKPSRDICQRGTSLTIQCQVDSQVTMMFWYRQQPGQSLTLIATANQGSEATYESGFVIDKFPISRPNLTFSTLTVSNMSPEDSSIYLCSVREQGSTEAFFGQGTRLTVV.

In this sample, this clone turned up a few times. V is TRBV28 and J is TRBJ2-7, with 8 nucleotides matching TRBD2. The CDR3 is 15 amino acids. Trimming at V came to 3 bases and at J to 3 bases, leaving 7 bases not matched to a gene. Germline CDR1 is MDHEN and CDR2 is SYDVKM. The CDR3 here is CASSFWGGGHYEQYF. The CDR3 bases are TGTGCCAGCAGTTTTTGGGGCGGGGGGCACTACGAGCAGTACTTC. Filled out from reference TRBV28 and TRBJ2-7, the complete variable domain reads DVKVTQSSRYLVKRTGEKVFLECVQDMDHENMFWYRQDPGLGLRLIYFSYDVKMKEKGDIPEGYSVSREKKERFSLILESASTNQTSMYLCASSFWGGGHYEQYFGPGTRLTVT.

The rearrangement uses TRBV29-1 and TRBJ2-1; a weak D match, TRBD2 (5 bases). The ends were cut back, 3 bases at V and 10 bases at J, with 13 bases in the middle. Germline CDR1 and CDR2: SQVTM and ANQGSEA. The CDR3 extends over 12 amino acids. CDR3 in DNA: TGCAGCGTTGAGTGGAGGTCGACGGAGCAGTTCTTC. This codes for CSVEWRSTEQFF.

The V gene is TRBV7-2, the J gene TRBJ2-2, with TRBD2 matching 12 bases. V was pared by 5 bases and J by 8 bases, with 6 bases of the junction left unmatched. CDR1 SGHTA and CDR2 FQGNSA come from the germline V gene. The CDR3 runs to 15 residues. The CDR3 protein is CASSPGLAGSGELFF. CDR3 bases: TGTGCCAGCAGCCCGGGACTAGCGGGTTCGGGGGAGCTGTTTTTT.

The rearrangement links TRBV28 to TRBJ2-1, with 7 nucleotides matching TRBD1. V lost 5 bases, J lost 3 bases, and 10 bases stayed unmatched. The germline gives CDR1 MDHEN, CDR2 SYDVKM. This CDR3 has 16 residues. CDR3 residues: CASSRTGNNFYNEQFF. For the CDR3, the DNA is TGTGCCAGCAGTAGGACAGGAAATAATTTCTACAATGAGCAGTTCTTC. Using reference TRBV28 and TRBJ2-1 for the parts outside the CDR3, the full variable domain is DVKVTQSSRYLVKRTGEKVFLECVQDMDHENMFWYRQDPGLGLRLIYFSYDVKMKEKGDIPEGYSVSREKKERFSLILESASTNQTSMYLCASSRTGNNFYNEQFFGPGTRLTVL.

This CDR3 is CASSYTLRDYGYTF. DNA of the CDR3: TGTGCCAGCAGTTACACCCTCCGGGACTATGGCTACACCTTC. V usage is TRBV28 and J usage is TRBJ1-2; D not certain. Germline assignment: CDR1 MDHEN and CDR2 SYDVKM. Trimming stripped 4 bases from V and 3 bases from J, with 12 bases between. CDR3 length equals 14 residues.